A selection of T cell receptor beta chains follows, all from one sample in a study of blood T cells in healthy people across ages. TCRdb re-derived calls from the 5' RACE reads in MiXCR, one entry per CDR3 protein. This table has 1.5 million or so distinct CDR3 sequences, less than 45% appearing once. Sequencing was carried out using blood. The receptors derive from a woman under 30 in good health. Each CDR3 is given with its conserved first and last residue. The order of the fields is clone size, V gene, D gene, J gene, CDR3 protein, CDR3 DNA. D genes are given only for firm matches. Not every row has a clone size; where given, it reads once, few, many or a size class.

.,TRBV3-1,.,TRBJ2-1,CASSRVLTTYNEQFF,TGTGCCAGCAGCCGCGTCCTCACCACCTACAATGAGCAGTTCTTC
.,TRBV7-2,.,TRBJ1-1,CASSRGWGAEAFF,TGTGCCAGCAGCCGAGGGTGGGGAGCTGAAGCTTTCTTT
many,TRBV27,TRBD2,TRBJ2-7,CASSLGAGGIYEQYF,TGTGCCAGCAGTTTAGGGGCGGGAGGAATCTACGAGCAGTACTTC
few,TRBV7-2,.,TRBJ2-7,CASSFEALRAYEQYF,TGTGCCAGCAGCTTTGAAGCGCTTAGGGCCTACGAGCAGTACTTC
.,TRBV27,TRBD2,TRBJ2-7,CASRWIGTSDYNEQYF,TGTGCCAGCAGGTGGATCGGGACTAGCGACTACAATGAGCAGTACTTC
.,TRBV25-1,.,TRBJ2-5,CASSEGQTPHETQYF,TGTGCCAGCAGTGAAGGACAGACCCCCCACGAGACCCAGTACTTC
.,TRBV28,TRBD1,TRBJ1-4,CASREGAANEKLFF,TGTGCCAGCAGAGAGGGGGCTGCTAATGAAAAACTGTTTTTT
.,TRBV20-1,.,TRBJ1-4,CSACLRAGEKLFF,TGCAGTGCTTGTCTAAGAGCCGGCGAAAAACTGTTTTTT
many,TRBV7-8,.,TRBJ1-5,CASSLFPLGAESDQPQHF,TGTGCCAGCAGCTTATTCCCGCTCGGGGCCGAATCGGATCAGCCCCAGCATTTT
few,TRBV10-3,TRBD2,TRBJ2-1,CASSEPGASGVRYNEQFF,TGTGCCAGCTCTGAGCCTGGGGCTAGCGGGGTCAGATACAATGAGCAGTTCTTC
few,TRBV12-3/TRBV12-4,TRBD2,TRBJ2-7,CASSTVAGGFSEQYF,TGTGCCAGCAGTACCGTCGCGGGGGGGTTTAGCGAGCAGTACTTC
.,TRBV20-1,.,TRBJ2-1,CSARPTTSSYNEQFF,TGCAGTGCCAGACCCACAACGAGCTCCTACAATGAGCAGTTCTTC
.,TRBV20-1,.,TRBJ2-3,CSAHAAETDTQYF,TGCAGTGCTCACGCCGCTGAGACAGATACGCAGTATTTT
many,TRBV5-1,.,TRBJ1-2,CASSLDGGINYGYTF,TGCGCCAGCAGCTTGGATGGCGGGATTAACTATGGCTACACCTTC
many,TRBV20-1,.,TRBJ2-3,CSARDKRLTDTQYF,TGCAGTGCTAGAGATAAGCGGCTCACAGATACGCAGTATTTT
.,TRBV28,TRBD2,TRBJ2-1,CASSLREGLQSKQFF,TGTGCCAGCAGTTTGCGGGAGGGCCTTCAATCGAAGCAGTTCTTC
few,TRBV12-3/TRBV12-4,TRBD2,TRBJ2-3,CASSLGTSGGPERFPDTQYF,TGTGCCAGTAGTTTAGGGACTAGCGGGGGGCCCGAGAGGTTCCCAGATACGCAGTATTTT
.,TRBV20-1,.,TRBJ2-7,CSARPDREGYNEQYF,TGCAGTGCAAGACCGGACAGGGAGGGTTACAATGAGCAGTACTTC
few,TRBV7-9,.,TRBJ2-6,CASSLAPRAGANVLTF,TGTGCCAGCAGCTTAGCCCCCCGCGCTGGGGCCAACGTCCTGACTTTC
.,TRBV7-9,.,TRBJ1-1,CASSPDGANTEAFF,TGTGCCAGCAGCCCAGACGGGGCGAACACTGAAGCTTTCTTT
.,TRBV20-1,.,TRBJ2-7,CSAPASGRYYNEQYF,TGCAGTGCCCCCGCCTCCGGTCGTTACTACAATGAGCAGTACTTC
few,TRBV12-3/TRBV12-4,TRBD2,TRBJ2-5,CASTQLAGARETQYF,TGTGCCAGCACCCAGTTAGCGGGGGCACGAGAGACCCAGTACTTC
few,TRBV25-1,.,TRBJ2-3,CASSEFALTDTQYF,TGTGCCAGCAGTGAATTCGCTCTCACAGATACGCAGTATTTT
.,TRBV12-3/TRBV12-4,TRBD1,TRBJ1-1,CASSFRDRNTEAFF,TGTGCCAGCAGTTTTAGGGACAGGAACACTGAAGCTTTCTTT
.,TRBV12-5,.,TRBJ2-7,CASLPQPSYNEQYF,TGTGCTAGTCTCCCGCAACCGTCCTACAATGAGCAGTACTTC
few,TRBV12-3/TRBV12-4,.,TRBJ2-7,CASKTGKSEDEQYF,TGTGCCAGCAAAACCGGGAAGTCGGAGGATGAGCAGTACTTC
few,TRBV6-2/TRBV6-3,.,TRBJ2-2,CASSYQGPNTGELFF,TGTGCCAGCAGTTACCAGGGTCCGAACACCGGGGAGCTGTTTTTT
.,TRBV29-1,TRBD2,TRBJ2-7,CSAVTSGSYEQYF,TGCAGCGCGGTGACTAGCGGCTCCTACGAGCAGTACTTC
once,TRBV20-1,TRBD1,TRBJ1-5,CSANRGTGEYNQPQHF,TGCAGTGCTAACCGCGGGACAGGGGAGTACAATCAGCCCCAGCATTTT
.,TRBV11-2,.,TRBJ1-2,CASSLTRPDYTF,TGTGCCAGCAGCTTAACCAGGCCGGACTACACCTTC
.,TRBV4-1,TRBD2,TRBJ2-1,CASRASGYSYNEQFF,TGCGCCAGCAGAGCTAGCGGATACTCCTACAATGAGCAGTTCTTC
.,TRBV14,TRBD2,TRBJ2-1,CASSQDYGGEFF,TGTGCCAGCAGCCAAGATTACGGGGGGGAGTTCTTC
.,TRBV9,TRBD2,TRBJ2-7,CASSVGLAGGDEQYF,TGTGCCAGCAGCGTAGGACTAGCGGGAGGGGATGAGCAGTACTTC
.,TRBV10-2,.,TRBJ1-5,CASSESAGRVTQHF,TGCGCCAGCAGTGAGTCAGCCGGCAGGGTAACCCAGCATTTT
.,TRBV6-2/TRBV6-3,TRBD1,TRBJ2-1,CASQTGTGHYNEQFF,TGTGCCAGCCAGACCGGGACAGGACATTACAATGAGCAGTTCTTC
.,TRBV30,.,TRBJ1-5,CALSGTNQPQHF,TGTGCCTTGAGTGGTACCAATCAGCCCCAGCATTTT
many,TRBV20-1,TRBD2,TRBJ2-1,CSASQRKGLVNEQFF,TGCAGTGCTTCACAACGAAAAGGACTAGTTAATGAGCAGTTCTTC
.,TRBV7-9,TRBD2,TRBJ2-5,CASSLIAGVETQYF,TGTGCCAGCAGCTTAATAGCGGGAGTAGAGACCCAGTACTTC
few,TRBV21-1,.,TRBJ2-3,CASSKGGLLTDTQYF,TGTGCCAGCAGCAAGGGGGGACTACTCACAGATACGCAGTATTTT
.,TRBV7-2,.,TRBJ1-4,CASSPRRTGREKLFF,TGTGCCAGCAGCCCACGCCGCACAGGTCGTGAAAAACTGTTTTTT
few,TRBV12-3/TRBV12-4,TRBD1,TRBJ2-1,CASRATGGSYNEQFF,TGTGCCAGCAGGGCGACAGGGGGCTCATACAATGAGCAGTTCTTC
.,TRBV29-1,.,TRBJ1-1,CSVLTGTRYEAFF,TGCAGCGTCCTAACCGGGACAAGATATGAAGCTTTCTTT
few,TRBV20-1,.,TRBJ2-7,CSATRVSIPEQYF,TGCAGTGCAACCAGGGTTTCAATCCCCGAGCAGTACTTC
few,TRBV20-1,TRBD2,TRBJ2-1,CSARRREGPYNEQFF,TGCAGTGCTAGAAGGCGGGAGGGGCCCTACAATGAGCAGTTCTTC
.,TRBV7-9,.,TRBJ1-2,CASSLGAGLHYGYTF,TGTGCCAGCAGCTTAGGAGCGGGGTTACACTATGGCTACACCTTC
few,TRBV27,.,TRBJ1-1,CASSFGVRAEAFF,TGTGCCAGCAGTTTTGGGGTACGGGCTGAAGCTTTCTTT
.,TRBV6-1,TRBD1,TRBJ1-2,CASSLQGINYGYTF,TGTGCCAGCAGCCTACAGGGGATTAACTATGGCTACACCTTC
few,TRBV5-1,.,TRBJ2-7,CASSLVVGVGYEQYF,TGCGCCAGCAGCTTGGTTGTGGGGGTTGGCTACGAGCAGTACTTC